Sequencing of this T cell receptor (beta chain) was carried out in a study of shared clonotypes between healthy human individuals. Points from the study as a whole: Clonotypes which were not shared had lower generation probabilities than clonotypes that all four donors shared.

The V gene end was trimmed by 5 bases and the J gene end by 8 bases; junction bases not matched to a gene: 10. Germline CDR1 is SGHAT and CDR2 is FQNNGV. This CDR3 is built from 16 residues. The material for each subset, its genomic DNA, was split evenly across several immunoSEQ plates. Sequenced by immunoSEQ multiplex PCR; TCRdb stores in-frame clones only, minus some. The sample comprises under 200,000 clones, about 93% of which are singletons, and around 0.067% rests with the top ten. A word on this clone: Its matching antigen is unknown.

The chain recombines TRBV11-2 with TRBJ1-4; 11 bases map to TRBD1. The specimen sequenced was naive CD4+ T cells sorted from blood. Noted subset: CD45RA+ positively selected. This clonotype was obtained from a young woman in good health. In DNA form, the CDR3 reads TGTGCCAGCAGCACCCCCCCCGGGACAGGGGGAGAAAAACTGTTTTTT. Amino acids: CASSTPPGTGGEKLFF. Using reference TRBV11-2 and TRBJ1-4 for the parts outside the CDR3, the full variable domain is EAGVAQSPRYKIIEKRQSVAFWCNPISGHATLYWYQQILGQGPKLLIQFQNNGVVDDSQLPKDRFSAERLKGVDSTLKIQPAKLEDSAVYLCASSTPPGTGGEKLFFGSGTQLSVL.